Below are 16 T cell receptor beta chains sequenced from a single sample in a study of blood T cell repertoires in COVID-19. Sequencing was performed with immunoSEQ multiplex PCR; in TCRdb, only in-frame clones are kept and a portion is missing. This sample has fewer than 35,000 clones; roughly 82% occur once, and the top ten carry under 2%. The specimen was peripheral blood. The receptor set was obtained from an older man with active or convalescent COVID-19.

The CDR3 is CASSLGVAGNEQYF. CDR3 in DNA: TGTGCCAGCTCACTGGGTGTAGCGGGCAACGAGCAGTACTTC. The rearrangement uses TRBV18 and TRBJ2-7, with TRBD2 matching 7 bases. The CDR3 length is 14 residues. Germline V gene data show CDR1 as KGHSH and CDR2 as LQKENI. Trimming at V came to 4 bases and at J to 5 bases, leaving 8 bases not matched to a gene.

The chain recombines TRBV28 with TRBJ2-5, with TRBD1 matching 7 bases. The J segment lost 0 bases and the V segment lost 1 base, leaving 11 bases of the junction unmatched. The CDR3 totals 18 residues. Germline CDR1 reads MDHEN; CDR2 reads SYDVKM. The chain's CDR3 is CASSLLMRGQTHQETQYF. For the CDR3, the DNA is TGTGCCAGCAGTTTATTAATGAGGGGACAGACACACCAAGAGACCCAGTACTTC. Drawing the rest from reference TRBV28 and TRBJ2-5, the complete variable domain is DVKVTQSSRYLVKRTGEKVFLECVQDMDHENMFWYRQDPGLGLRLIYFSYDVKMKEKGDIPEGYSVSREKKERFSLILESASTNQTSMYLCASSLLMRGQTHQETQYFGPGTRLLVL.

The V call is TRBV7-9, the J call TRBJ1-3, with 9 positions matching TRBD1. Germline assignment: CDR1 SEHNR and CDR2 FQNEAQ (reference sequence). V lost 5 bases to trimming and J lost 8 bases; unmatched junction nucleotides: 10. The CDR3 consists of 15 residues. The CDR3 protein is CASSPYRGRGYTIYF. The CDR3 nucleotides are TGTGCCAGCAGCCCATACAGGGGGCGCGGCTACACCATATATTTT.

V is TRBV24-1 and J is TRBJ2-2, with 9 positions matching TRBD1. Trimming took 3 bases from V and 1 from J; bases not matched to a gene: 5. CDR3 length: 17 residues. From germline, CDR1 is KGHDR and CDR2 SFDVKD. The CDR3 nucleotides read TGTGCCACCAGTGATCCGGGACAGGGACAGAACACCGGGGAGCTGTTTTTT. Translation: CATSDPGQGQNTGELFF.

Only one count was recorded for this clone. This chain joins TRBV1 and TRBJ2-1; the D call in the table, TRBD2, was not verified against the DNA. TRBV1 is recorded as a pseudogene. This CDR3 has 17 residues. CDR3 region: CTSSQDPRFKPGNEQFF. The CDR3 nucleotides are TGCACCAGCAGCCAAGATCCAAGGTTTAAACCGGGCAATGAGCAGTTCTTC.

This clone was seen only a few times. Written as DNA, the CDR3 is TGTGCCAGCAGTTTTGGGGGGGCAGGGGGCCAAGCTTTCTTT. Amino acids: CASSFGGAGGQAFF. This rearrangement joins TRBV27 to TRBJ1-1; 8 bases match TRBD1. CDR1 is MNHEY and CDR2 is SMNVEV in the germline V gene (reference sequence). The CDR3 extends over 14 amino acids. V lost 3 bases and J lost 9; bases outside the gene matches: 9.

The chain couples TRBV7-8 to TRBJ2-3; unclear D gene. Germline CDR1 and CDR2: SGHVS and FQNEAQ. Trimming took 1 base from V and 9 from J, leaving 8 bases between them. The CDR3 is made up of 12 amino acids. CDR3 bases: TGTGCCAGCAGCTTAGTAGCCGGAACGCAGTATTTT. Amino acid sequence: CASSLVAGTQYF.

The rearrangement joins TRBV7-9 to TRBJ1-6; 7 nucleotides agree with TRBD1. Germline CDR1 SEHNR, CDR2 FQNEAQ (reference sequence). V was pared by 2 bases and J by 6 bases, with 4 bases of the junction left unmatched. The CDR3 runs 15 residues. The CDR3 DNA reads as TGTGCCAGCAGCTTAAGTGGACAGGCTAATTCACCCCTCCACTTT. It translates to CASSLSGQANSPLHF.

The gene calls are TRBV10-3 and TRBJ1-2; TRBD1 might be the D (5 bases). The CDR3 runs to 16 residues. Per germline, CDR1 ENHRY and CDR2 SYGVKD. The V end lost 4 bases, the J end lost 4 bases, and 19 bases lay between the germline ends. For the CDR3, the DNA is TGTGCCATCAGTGGATCTGGGGCGGCCCTCTCCTATGGCTACACCTTC. Protein: CAISGSGAALSYGYTF.

The chain employs TRBV5-1 and TRBJ2-3; TRBD2 might be the D (5 bases). Trimming cost V 7 bases and J 1 base, with 13 bases left between them. This CDR3 contains 14 residues. Germline V gives CDR1 SGHRS, CDR2 YFSETQ. The CDR3 loop reads CASRPLVGTDTQYF. The CDR3 nucleotides read TGCGCCAGCCGACCACTAGTCGGCACAGATACGCAGTATTTT.

V usage is TRBV7-2 and J usage is TRBJ2-5; no reliable D call. The germline V gene encodes CDR1 SGHTA and CDR2 FQGNSA. CDR3 length: 15 residues. V shed 1 base and J shed 2 bases, with 11 bases lying between them. The CDR3 DNA reads as TGTGCCAGCAGCTTAGGTTTTTTTGAGCAAGAGACCCAGTACTTC. Protein product: CASSLGFFEQETQYF.

For this clone: This sample also contains other DNA sequences that code for the same CDR3. The chain is built from TRBV29-1 and TRBJ1-2, with D possibly being TRBD1 (6 bases). The CDR3 runs 13 residues. Germline CDR1 SQVTM, CDR2 ANQGSEA. With 3 bases removed from V and 0 bases from J, the gap between germline ends came to 8 bases. CDR3 loop: CSVDRGANYGYTF. The CDR3 DNA follows: TGCAGCGTTGACAGGGGAGCTAACTATGGCTACACCTTC.

CDR3 in amino acids: CATSGAGYEQFF. The CDR3 DNA reads TGTGCCACCAGTGGGGCAGGATATGAGCAGTTCTTC. The chain has TRBV24-1 and TRBJ2-1, with no clear D. Germline loops: CDR1 KGHDR, CDR2 SFDVKD. This CDR3 contains 12 residues. The V end lost 5 bases, the J end lost 8 bases, and 9 bases lay between the germline ends.

This sequence joins TRBV10-2 and TRBJ2-1; 8 positions agree with TRBD1. The J segment lost 11 bases and the V segment lost 2 bases, leaving 14 bases of the junction unmatched. The V gene's germline CDR1 is WSHSY and CDR2 SAAADI. The CDR3 length is 16 residues. CDR3 region: CASSEIGAGGLQKQFF. DNA for the CDR3: TGCGCCAGCAGTGAGATCGGGGCAGGGGGCCTACAGAAGCAGTTCTTC.

About this clone itself: One junction end does not reproduce the germline sequence, and a read error may be involved. Different DNA sequences within this sample yield the same CDR3. The chain uses TRBV5-4 and TRBJ2-7, with 14 bases aligning to TRBD2. This CDR3 region has 15 residues. Germline V lookup: CDR1 SGHNT, CDR2 YYREEE (reference sequence). CDR3 coding DNA: TGTGCCAGCAGCATCGGGACTAGCGGGAGCTACGAGCAGTACTTT. Translated, it gives CASSIGTSGSYEQYF.

The chain has TRBV5-6 and TRBJ2-1; 12 bases are a match to TRBD2. Germline CDR1 and CDR2: SGHDT and YYEEEE. The V gene end was trimmed by 2 bases and the J gene end by 6 bases; junction bases not matched to a gene: 12. This CDR3 spans 18 amino acids. The DNA for the CDR3 is TGTGCCAGCAGCTTCCCCCCTACTAGCGGGAGGTGGGGCAATGAGCAGTTCTTC. Residues: CASSFPPTSGRWGNEQFF.